This entry features one T cell receptor beta chain sequence. The antigen is unknown. PCR primers comprised 60 Vbeta and 13 Jbeta primers. Assay: immunoSEQ multiplex PCR; the TCRdb copy retains only in-frame clones and omits some. The repertoire has about 69,000 clones, about 73% of them found once; the top ten carry around 9.9%. This entry is derived from a study of cytomegalovirus exposure and HLA in healthy donors. Study overall: Of the donors genotyped, some 400 in all, 80% to 85% fell in the Caucasian-associated ancestry cluster.

Overall study results and limits: Sequencing depth roughly uniform across donors was assumed in presence/absence analyses.

The source is a woman aged 25 to 39 in good health and CMV-seronegative. Sequenced input: PBMCs.

The CDR3 bases are TGTGCCAGCAGTTACAACAGGTTGACTCAGCCCCAGCATTTT. Translated: CASSYNRLTQPQHF. The genes are TRBV6-5 and TRBJ1-5; D may be TRBD1 (5 bases). The germline gives CDR1 MNHEY, CDR2 SVGAGI. This CDR3 has 14 residues. Trimming removed 2 bases from V and 6 bases from J, with 11 bases in between.